These 10 T cell receptor beta chains came from one sample sequenced in a study of T cells after posttransplantation cyclophosphamide. The data were produced by immunoSEQ multiplex PCR, yet TCRdb's version contains in-frame clones alone and is incomplete. The data contain under 75,000 clones, just under 95% of them singletons. The sample was PBMCs. These receptors were obtained from a woman younger than 45 in good health and a related stem cell transplant donor.

This rearrangement joins TRBV19 to TRBJ2-2, with D possibly being TRBD1 (5 bases). CDR3 length: 14 residues. Trimming pared 3 bases from V and 2 bases from J, leaving 7 bases between. The germline CDR1 and CDR2 sequences are LNHDA and SQIVND (reference sequence). This chain's CDR3 is CASSIRGNTGELFF. CDR3 nucleotide sequence: TGTGCCAGTAGTATTAGGGGAAACACCGGGGAGCTGTTTTTT.

The CDR3 bases are TGTGCCAGCAGTTTATCGAGAGGGCACGAGCAGTACTTC. This sequence encodes CASSLSRGHEQYF. V and J are TRBV27 and TRBJ2-7; perhaps TRBD2 as D (5 bases). Germline CDR1 is MNHEY and CDR2 is SMNVEV (reference sequence). V lost 0 bases and J 5 bases, leaving 8 bases between the germline ends. The CDR3 sequence is 13 residues long.

This chain connects TRBV9 to TRBJ2-1; TRBD2 matches 10 bases. V lost 3 bases to trimming and J lost 8 bases; unmatched junction nucleotides: 5. CDR3 length: 14 residues. The germline V gene encodes CDR1 SGDLS and CDR2 YYNGEE. In DNA form, the CDR3 reads TGTGCCAGCAGCGGTAGCGGGGGGAGGGATGAGCAGTTCTTC. Amino acids: CASSGSGGRDEQFF.

The chain has TRBV7-9 and TRBJ2-4; the match to TRBD1 covers 8 bases. The germline V gene has CDR1 SEHNR and CDR2 FQNEAQ (reference sequence). The CDR3 runs 15 residues. J gave up 1 base and V 1 base, and 0 bases lay outside the gene matches. The CDR3 reads CASSLGQGAKNIQYF. CDR3 DNA sequence: TGTGCCAGCAGCTTAGGACAGGGGGCCAAAAACATTCAGTACTTC.

A single count supports this clone. The V gene is TRBV7-2, the J gene TRBJ2-7, with TRBD1 matching over 9 bases. The CDR3 contains 14 residues. Germline CDR1 is SGHTA and CDR2 is FQGNSA. J gave up 2 bases and V 4 bases, and 3 bases lay outside the gene matches. CDR3 bases: TGTGCCAGCAGCTCCGGGACAGGGCCCTACGAGCAGTACTTC. This codes for CASSSGTGPYEQYF.

V is TRBV28 and J is TRBJ2-2; a possible D gene is TRBD2 (6 bases). V was pared by 7 bases and J by 8 bases, with 17 bases between. CDR1 and CDR2 from the germline V gene are MDHEN and SYDVKM. CDR3 size: 14 residues. CDR3 residues: CASKVFGSLGELFF. As DNA, the CDR3 is TGTGCCAGCAAGGTTTTCGGGAGTTTAGGGGAGCTGTTTTTT.

The V call is TRBV9, the J call TRBJ2-2, with 10 positions matching TRBD2. The CDR3 contains 18 residues. The V and J ends lost 5 bases and 6 bases, in that order; junction bases with no gene match: 16. Germline V CDR1 and CDR2: SGDLS, YYNGEE. The CDR3 region is CASSELAGTLLLPGELFF. CDR3 DNA: TGTGCCAGCAGTGAACTAGCGGGGACGCTCCTCCTCCCCGGGGAGCTGTTTTTT.

This chain joins TRBV7-2 and TRBJ1-4; D uncertain. Germline CDR1 is SGHTA and CDR2 is FQGNSA. The CDR3 length is 15 residues. V shed 3 bases and J shed 0 bases, with 8 bases lying between them. CDR3 sequence (DNA): TGTGCCAGCAGCTTTCAGAGTGCAACTAATGAAAAACTGTTTTTT. Amino acids: CASSFQSATNEKLFF.

The J gene is TRBJ1-2, the V gene TRBV2; tentative D call: TRBD1 (5 bases). Trimming removed 5 bases from V and 4 bases from J, with 20 bases in between. This CDR3 region has 16 residues. CDR1 is SNHLY, CDR2 FYNNEI, per germline. Here the CDR3 reads CASSSNPDSGRYGYTF. The DNA of the CDR3 is TGTGCCAGCAGTTCTAACCCAGACAGTGGACGCTATGGCTACACCTTC. The whole variable domain, filled in from reference TRBV2 and TRBJ1-2, reads EPEVTQTPSHQVTQMGQEVILRCVPISNHLYFYWYRQILGQKVEFLVSFYNNEISEKSEIFDDQFSVERPDGSNFTLKIRSTKLEDSAMYFCASSSNPDSGRYGYTFGSGTRLTVV.

V gene TRBV6-5 combines with J gene TRBJ2-3; unclear D gene. The V gene lost 6 bases and the J gene lost 3 bases, with 10 bases spanning the gap. There are 13 residues in the CDR3. Germline V gene lookup returns CDR1 MNHEY and CDR2 SVGAGI. The CDR3 protein is CASSSRRTDTQYF. The CDR3 nucleotides are TGTGCCAGCAGCTCCCGCCGAACAGATACGCAGTATTTT.